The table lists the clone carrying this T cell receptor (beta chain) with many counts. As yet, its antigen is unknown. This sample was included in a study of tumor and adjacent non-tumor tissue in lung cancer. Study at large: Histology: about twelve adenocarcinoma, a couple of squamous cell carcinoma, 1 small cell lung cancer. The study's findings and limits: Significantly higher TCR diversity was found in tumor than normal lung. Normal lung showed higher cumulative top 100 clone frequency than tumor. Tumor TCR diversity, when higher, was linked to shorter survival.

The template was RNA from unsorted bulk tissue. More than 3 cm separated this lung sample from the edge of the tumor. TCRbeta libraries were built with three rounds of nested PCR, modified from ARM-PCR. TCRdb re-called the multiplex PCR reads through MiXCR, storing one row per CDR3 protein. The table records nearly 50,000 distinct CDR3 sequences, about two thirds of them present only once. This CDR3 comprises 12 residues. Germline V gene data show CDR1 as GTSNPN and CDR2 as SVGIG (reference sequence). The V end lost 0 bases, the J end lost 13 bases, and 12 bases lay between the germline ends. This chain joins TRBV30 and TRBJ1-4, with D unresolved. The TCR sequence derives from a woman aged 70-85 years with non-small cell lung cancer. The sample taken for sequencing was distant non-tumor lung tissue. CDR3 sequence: CAWSVRRSGLFF. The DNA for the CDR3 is TGTGCCTGGAGTGTACGAAGGTCGGGACTGTTTTTT. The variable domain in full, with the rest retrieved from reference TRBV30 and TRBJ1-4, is SQTIHQWPATLVQPVGSPLSLECTVEGTSNPNLYWYRQAAGRGLQLLFYSVGIGQISSEVPQNLSASRPQDRQFILSSKKLLLSDSGFYLCAWSVRRSGLFFGSGTQLSVL.